Described below is a single T cell receptor beta chain sequence and its context. This sample is drawn from a study of blood T cell repertoires in COVID-19. Study overall: Material from acute and convalescent COVID-19 was sourced from the United States, Italy and Spain.

Libraries were prepared by immunoSEQ multiplex PCR; TCRdb keeps only in-frame clonotypes and omits some of them. The table lists around 160,000 clones, 80% to 90% of them singletons. Trimming took off 9 bases at V and 1 base at J, with 5 bases between the two ends. Germline V gene sequence: CDR1 KGHDR, CDR2 SFDVKD. This CDR3 is 12 amino acids long. The chain employs TRBV24-1 and TRBJ2-2, with unresolved D. The TCR originated in a man aged 55 to 70 with acute or convalescent COVID-19. The specimen sequenced was peripheral blood. CDR3 nucleotide sequence: TGTGCCACCCTAGGGAACACCGGGGAGCTGTTTTTT. Translating it yields CATLGNTGELFF.